The clone carrying this T cell receptor beta chain was detected only a few times. The target antigen is unknown. The method was immunoSEQ multiplex PCR; TCRdb's version includes in-frame clones alone and lacks a portion of them. Seen here are roughly 42,000 clones, 50% to 70% observed once, and the top ten hold roughly 20%. CDR1 is KGHSH and CDR2 is LQKENI in the germline V gene. The CDR3 spans 12 residues. Between the trimmed V and J ends, which lost 5 bases and 5 bases, there was a span of 10 bases. This entry belongs to a study of radiotherapy plus CTLA-4 blockade in lung cancer. As for the study in general: Of all patients, over 15% responded objectively and roughly 31% showed disease control.

General observations from the study: Subsequent to radiotherapy plus ipilimumab, tumor-derived TCR clones underwent expansion in blood.

Ipilimumab-mediated CTLA-4 blockade plus focal radiation was given to patients having chemo-refractory metastatic non-small-cell lung cancer. The clonotype was recovered from a human donor with non-small cell lung cancer who had a partial response to radiotherapy plus ipilimumab. Here the sequenced sample was peripheral blood, taken from a patient treated with radiotherapy plus ipilimumab. The rearrangement joins TRBV18 to TRBJ2-7; D gene ambiguous. CDR3 in amino acids: CASSGPSNEQYF. In nucleotides, the CDR3 is TGTGCCAGCTCAGGGCCATCGAACGAGCAGTACTTC.